The 31 T cell receptor beta chains below all came from one sample that was sequenced in a study of beta chain features in type 1 diabetes. The authors reverse transcribed all of the isolated RNA, so sequencing captured expressed TCRB transcripts. The assay was immunoSEQ multiplex PCR, and TCRdb's table has in-frame clones only and misses some. The sample lists 150,000 to 200,000 clones, 63% occurring once. Findings and limits, study-wide: Among patients with Type 1 diabetes, TCRB CDR3s were moderately but significantly shorter in every one of the four CD4+ subsets.

Antigens of these TCRs are unknown. Source material: naive CD4+ T cells from blood. The receptors stem from a man under 40 with type 1 diabetes.

This chain links TRBV2 with TRBJ1-3; D not certain. The V gene lost 4 bases and the J gene lost 4 bases, with 17 bases spanning the gap. The CDR3 is made up of 16 amino acids. Looked up from germline, CDR1 is SNHLY and CDR2 is FYNNEI. The DNA for the CDR3 is TGTGCCAGCAGTGCCGAACTTGACATCAGAGGAAACACCATATATTTT. It specifies CASSAELDIRGNTIYF.

The genes are TRBV21-1 and TRBJ2-7; whether TRBD1, the table's D call, matches the DNA was not checked. TRBV21-1 has pseudogene status. The CDR3 spans 16 residues. CDR3 region: CASSKVRQQIPYEQYF. The CDR3 nucleotides are TGTGCCAGCAGCAAGGTGAGACAGCAGATTCCCTACGAGCAGTACTTC.

The chain uses TRBV11-3 and TRBJ2-7, with 10 bases that match TRBD1. CDR1 SGHNT and CDR2 YENEEA come from the germline V gene. The CDR3 is 15 residues long. The junction had 15 bases not matched to a gene; V was cut back by 11 bases and J by 5 bases. CDR3 DNA: TGTGCCTCCTCTTCCGGGACAGGGGAACGGGACGAGCAGTACTTC. Protein: CASSSGTGERDEQYF.

The rearrangement links TRBV6-6 to TRBJ1-4, with TRBD1 identical over 8 bases. This CDR3 is built from 15 residues. Germline V gene lookup returns CDR1 MNHNY and CDR2 SVGAGI (reference sequence). With V trimmed by 6 bases and J by 6 bases, 9 bases remained unmatched. The CDR3 loop reads CASRTMDREDEKLFF. DNA for the CDR3: TGTGCCAGCAGGACGATGGACAGGGAGGATGAAAAACTGTTTTTT.

V gene TRBV7-2 combines with J gene TRBJ2-3; a possible D gene is TRBD1 (5 bases). The ends were cut back, 4 bases at V and 0 bases at J, with 8 bases in the middle. Germline-derived CDR1 and CDR2 are SGHTA and FQGNSA. This CDR3 has 14 residues. CDR3 nucleotide sequence: TGTGCCAGCAGCTCGGACACGAGCACAGATACGCAGTATTTT. Protein product: CASSSDTSTDTQYF.

V usage is TRBV7-2 and J usage is TRBJ2-3; D is undetermined. CDR3 length: 13 residues. Germline V gives CDR1 SGHTA, CDR2 FQGNSA. Trimming took 1 base from V and 3 from J, leaving 5 bases between them. Here the CDR3 reads CASSLVSTDTQYF. CDR3 in DNA: TGTGCCAGCAGCTTAGTCTCAACAGATACGCAGTATTTT.

The chain carries TRBV18 and TRBJ2-5; D is undetermined. This CDR3 contains 13 residues. The germline V gene encodes CDR1 KGHSH and CDR2 LQKENI. Trimming pared 3 bases from V and 5 bases from J, leaving 10 bases between. As DNA, the CDR3 is TGTGCCAGCTCACCTGGTCACCCCGAGACCCAGTACTTC. It is translated as CASSPGHPETQYF. The complete variable domain, with remaining parts taken from reference TRBV18 and TRBJ2-5, reads NAGVMQNPRHLVRRRGQEARLRCSPMKGHSHVYWYRQLPEEGLKFMVYLQKENIIDESGMPKERFSAEFPKEGPSILRIQQVVRGDSAAYFCASSPGHPETQYFGPGTRLLVL.

This chain uses TRBV21-1 with TRBJ2-7. TRBV21-1 is a documented pseudogene. The CDR3 sequence is 20 residues long. The CDR3 DNA reads TGTGCCAGCAGCCGCGTGTCGGGGGCTTTCCCACCGCGTCCGTCCTACGAGCAGTACTTC. Amino acids: CASSRVSGAFPPRPSYEQYF.

The V gene is TRBV29-1, the J gene TRBJ1-1, with D uncertain. CDR1 and CDR2 from the germline V gene are SQVTM and ANQGSEA. This CDR3 is 13 amino acids long. Trimming pared 3 bases from V and 2 bases from J, leaving 10 bases between. The chain's CDR3 is CSVDRVGNTEAFF. CDR3 nucleotide sequence: TGCAGCGTTGATAGGGTAGGAAACACTGAAGCTTTCTTT.

The V call is TRBV29-1, the J call TRBJ1-5, with D maybe TRBD1 (6 bases). Germline CDR1 reads SQVTM; CDR2 reads ANQGSEA. The CDR3 spans 14 residues. V gave up 5 bases and J gave up 4 bases, with 15 bases separating them. Here the CDR3 DNA reads TGCAGCGTTCTGTTAGGGGACATAAATCAGCCCCAGCATTTT. Its translation is CSVLLGDINQPQHF.

The chain combines TRBV6-1 with TRBJ1-1; D is unclear. The germline V gene encodes CDR1 MNHNS and CDR2 SASEGT. V lost 6 bases and J 1 base, leaving 15 bases between the germline ends. CDR3 size: 15 residues. The CDR3 DNA sequence: TGTGCCAGCAGCGAATTAAGTCGGGGGAACACTGAAGCTTTCTTT. Translated, it gives CASSELSRGNTEAFF.

The chain is built from TRBV27 and TRBJ1-6; D is perhaps TRBD1 (5 bases). CDR1 and CDR2 (germline): MNHEY, SMNVEV (reference sequence). The CDR3 is 12 amino acids. V lost 6 bases and J lost 11, with 11 bases in between. The CDR3 here is CASSGQGAPLHF. CDR3 nucleotides: TGTGCCAGCAGCGGGCAGGGCGCACCCCTCCACTTT.

The rearrangement joins TRBV7-9 to TRBJ2-3, with D tentatively TRBD2 (6 bases). The V end was cut by 2 bases, the J end by 3 bases, with 15 bases between. The CDR3 covers 16 residues. Looked up from germline, CDR1 is SEHNR and CDR2 is FQNEAQ (reference sequence). CDR3 amino acids: CASSLILAGPTDTQYF. For the CDR3, the DNA is TGTGCCAGCAGCTTAATTTTGGCGGGGCCTACAGATACGCAGTATTTT.

This clone was counted a few times. The genes are TRBV6-6 and TRBJ1-1; 7 bases line up with TRBD1. Germline lookup yields CDR1 MNHNY and CDR2 SVGAGI (reference sequence). The junction had 6 bases not matched to a gene; V was cut back by 7 bases and J by 1 base. There are 14 residues in the CDR3. CDR3 bases: TGTGCCAGCAACAAAAGGGACAGGAACACTGAAGCTTTCTTT. This codes for CASNKRDRNTEAFF.

This clone was found a few times. V gene TRBV4-3 combines with J gene TRBJ2-2; TRBD2 matches at 10 bases. The CDR3 contains 16 residues. From germline, CDR1 is LGHNA and CDR2 YSLEER. J lost 7 bases, V lost 0 bases, and 5 bases had no gene match. CDR3 sequence: CASSQDPASGGGELFF. In DNA form, the CDR3 reads TGCGCCAGCAGCCAAGATCCGGCTAGCGGGGGCGGGGAGCTGTTTTTT.

This clone has a handful of counts. In DNA form, the CDR3 reads TGTGCCAGCAGCGAACAGGGGAATTCACCCCTCCACTTT. It specifies CASSEQGNSPLHF. The chain is built from TRBV6-5 and TRBJ1-6; TRBD1 agrees at 7 bases. Trimming took 6 bases from V and 7 from J; bases not matched to a gene: 3. The CDR3 spans 13 residues. Germline CDR1 reads MNHEY; CDR2 reads SVGAGI.

This clone was picked up a small number of times. This chain links TRBV9 with TRBJ2-6; D is uncertain. Trimming cost V 3 bases and J 4 bases, with 8 bases left between them. The CDR3 runs 14 residues. Per germline, CDR1 SGDLS and CDR2 YYNGEE. DNA of the CDR3: TGTGCCAGCAGCGCGCCCTTAGGGGCCAACGTCCTGACTTTC. Amino acids: CASSAPLGANVLTF.

The chain employs TRBV7-2 and TRBJ2-4; no definite D call. Deletions cut 5 bases from V and 0 bases from J, with 11 bases between. The CDR3 is 15 amino acids. Germline V gives CDR1 SGHTA, CDR2 FQGNSA. CDR3 bases: TGTGCCAGCAGCCGCCTTGAGCTAGCCAAAAACATTCAGTACTTC. It specifies CASSRLELAKNIQYF. Variable domain in full (rest from reference TRBV7-2 and TRBJ2-4): GAGVSQSPSNKVTEKGKDVELRCDPISGHTALYWYRQSLGQGLEFLIYFQGNSAPDKSGLPSDRFSAERTGGSVSTLTIQRTQQEDSAVYLCASSRLELAKNIQYFGAGTRLSVL.

This rearrangement joins TRBV28 to TRBJ2-1; TRBD2 might be the D (5 bases). Looked up from germline, CDR1 is MDHEN and CDR2 is SYDVKM. CDR3 length: 15 amino acids. Trimming removed 3 bases at V and 4 bases at J, with 13 bases between. CDR3 coding DNA: TGTGCCAGCAGTTTGTCGCCTAGCTCTTACAATGAGCAGTTCTTC. It is translated as CASSLSPSSYNEQFF.

This rearrangement joins TRBV29-1 to TRBJ2-5; 8 positions match TRBD1. CDR3 length: 15 amino acids. After removal of 2 bases from V and 1 base from J, the junction contained 6 bases not matched to a gene. CDR1 SQVTM and CDR2 ANQGSEA come from the germline V gene. The CDR3, as DNA: TGCAGCGTTGAACCTCAGGACAGGGCCCAAGAGACCCAGTACTTC. Translating gives CSVEPQDRAQETQYF.

The chain combines TRBV7-9 with TRBJ2-1, with D tentatively TRBD2 (5 bases). CDR3 length: 15 amino acids. V lost 4 bases, J lost 4 bases, and 14 bases lay in between. The germline CDR1 and CDR2 sequences are SEHNR and FQNEAQ (reference sequence). CDR3 sequence reads: CASSSFIGVYNEQFF. The CDR3 bases are TGTGCCAGCAGCTCGTTTATCGGGGTTTACAATGAGCAGTTCTTC.

This clone was recorded a few times. The chain is built from TRBV30 and TRBJ2-2, with 9 nucleotides matching TRBD1. The germline V gene has CDR1 GTSNPN and CDR2 SVGIG (reference sequence). After removal of 4 bases from V and 5 bases from J, the junction contained 5 bases not matched to a gene. The CDR3 runs 14 residues. This CDR3 is CAWTVTGGTGELFF. Here the CDR3 DNA reads TGTGCCTGGACGGTGACAGGGGGAACCGGGGAGCTGTTTTTT. Supplemented by reference TRBV30 and TRBJ2-2, the full variable domain reads SQTIHQWPATLVQPVGSPLSLECTVEGTSNPNLYWYRQAAGRGLQLLFYSVGIGQISSEVPQNLSASRPQDRQFILSSKKLLLSDSGFYLCAWTVTGGTGELFFGEGSRLTVL.

The chain couples TRBV6-5 to TRBJ1-2, with TRBD1 matching over 9 bases. Germline CDR1 reads MNHEY; CDR2 reads SVGAGI. CDR3 length equals 13 residues. V lost 2 bases, J lost 8 bases, and 3 bases stayed unmatched. The DNA of the CDR3 is TGTGCCAGCAGTTACCTCGGGACAGGGGGCTACACCTTC. It translates to CASSYLGTGGYTF.

The chain uses TRBV9 and TRBJ2-5; 8 nucleotides agree with TRBD1. Germline V CDR1 and CDR2: SGDLS, YYNGEE. The CDR3 has 18 amino acids. J was trimmed by 5 bases and V by 2 bases; bases with no gene match: 17. The CDR3 spells CASSVSLAGGDATETQYF. CDR3 DNA sequence: TGTGCCAGCAGCGTCTCCCTGGCAGGGGGCGACGCTACCGAGACCCAGTACTTC.

The chain carries TRBV4-3 and TRBJ1-5; unclear D gene. V lost 0 bases to trimming and J lost 4 bases, with 10 bases between them. The germline gives CDR1 LGHNA, CDR2 YSLEER. The CDR3 is 15 amino acids. The CDR3 reads CASSQEVGANQPQHF. The CDR3, as DNA: TGCGCCAGCAGCCAAGAGGTTGGAGCTAATCAGCCCCAGCATTTT.

V gene TRBV30 combines with J gene TRBJ1-2; TRBD1 aligns across 9 bases. There are 11 residues in the CDR3. V lost 5 bases and J lost 8; bases outside the gene matches: 3. Germline CDR1 is GTSNPN and CDR2 is SVGIG (reference sequence). Here the CDR3 reads CAWWTGDGYTF. The CDR3 DNA reads TGTGCCTGGTGGACAGGGGACGGCTACACCTTC.

The chain has TRBV7-2 and TRBJ2-5, with 11 bases identical to TRBD2. Germline values: CDR1 SGHTA, CDR2 FQGNSA. J was trimmed by 5 bases and V by 0 bases; bases with no gene match: 5. There are 16 residues in the CDR3. The CDR3 DNA sequence: TGTGCCAGCAGCTTAGCCGGGACTAGCGGATGGGAGACCCAGTACTTC. Protein product: CASSLAGTSGWETQYF.

As for this clone: Other DNA sequences within the sample encode an identical CDR3. V usage is TRBV30 and J usage is TRBJ1-5, with TRBD1 identical over 7 bases. The germline CDR1 and CDR2 sequences are GTSNPN and SVGIG (reference sequence). The CDR3 is made up of 13 amino acids. The V and J ends lost 2 bases and 4 bases, in that order; junction bases with no gene match: 2. The CDR3 bases are TGTGCCTGGAGTACAGGGGCAAATCAGCCCCAGCATTTT. Its translation is CAWSTGANQPQHF.

This clone came up a few times. Within the sample, other DNA sequences also encode this same CDR3. CDR3 residues: CAWSVSTDTQYF. The CDR3 DNA is TGTGCCTGGAGTGTTAGCACAGATACGCAGTATTTT. The genes are TRBV30 and TRBJ2-3; D ambiguous. Trimming left V 0 bases short and J 0 bases short, with 1 base between. This CDR3 is built from 12 residues. The germline CDR1 and CDR2 sequences are GTSNPN and SVGIG (reference sequence). Variable domain in full (rest from reference TRBV30 and TRBJ2-3): SQTIHQWPATLVQPVGSPLSLECTVEGTSNPNLYWYRQAAGRGLQLLFYSVGIGQISSEVPQNLSASRPQDRQFILSSKKLLLSDSGFYLCAWSVSTDTQYFGPGTRLTVL.

The genes are TRBV28 and TRBJ2-7; no definite D call. V lost 6 bases and J 5 bases, leaving 14 bases between the germline ends. The germline CDR1 and CDR2 sequences are MDHEN and SYDVKM. This CDR3 has 13 residues. Here the CDR3 DNA reads TGTGCCAGCAGCTTGACCTTACCCAACGAGCAGTACTTC. Its protein is CASSLTLPNEQYF.

The sample holds a few counts of this clone. This chain connects TRBV7-2 to TRBJ2-6, with D possibly matching TRBD2 (6 bases). From germline, CDR1 is SGHTA and CDR2 FQGNSA. The V end was cut by 3 bases, the J end by 5 bases, with 23 bases between. The CDR3 totals 19 residues. The CDR3 reads CASSLNPWDSHSWANVLTF. CDR3 DNA: TGTGCCAGCAGCTTGAATCCTTGGGACTCACATTCTTGGGCCAACGTCCTGACTTTC.